This TCR beta chain was recovered during a study of beta chain features in type 1 diabetes. In its sample, this clone was seen a few times. Expressed TCRB transcripts were sequenced because the entire RNA isolate underwent reverse transcription. Libraries were prepared by immunoSEQ multiplex PCR; TCRdb keeps only in-frame clonotypes and omits some of them. The repertoire holds about 350,000 clones, with around a fifth as singletons. The CDR3 has 14 amino acids. CDR1 MNHEY and CDR2 SMNVEV come from the germline V gene (reference sequence). The trim removed 7 bases at V and 3 bases at J, leaving 2 bases unmatched.

Sequencing was performed on naive CD4+ T cells from blood. The clonotype originates from a woman between 18 and 29 years old in good health. J is TRBJ2-2 and V is TRBV27; 10 bases align to TRBD1. CDR3 DNA sequence: TGTGCCAGCAAGGGACAGGGGTACACCGGGGAGCTGTTTTTT. It encodes CASKGQGYTGELFF.